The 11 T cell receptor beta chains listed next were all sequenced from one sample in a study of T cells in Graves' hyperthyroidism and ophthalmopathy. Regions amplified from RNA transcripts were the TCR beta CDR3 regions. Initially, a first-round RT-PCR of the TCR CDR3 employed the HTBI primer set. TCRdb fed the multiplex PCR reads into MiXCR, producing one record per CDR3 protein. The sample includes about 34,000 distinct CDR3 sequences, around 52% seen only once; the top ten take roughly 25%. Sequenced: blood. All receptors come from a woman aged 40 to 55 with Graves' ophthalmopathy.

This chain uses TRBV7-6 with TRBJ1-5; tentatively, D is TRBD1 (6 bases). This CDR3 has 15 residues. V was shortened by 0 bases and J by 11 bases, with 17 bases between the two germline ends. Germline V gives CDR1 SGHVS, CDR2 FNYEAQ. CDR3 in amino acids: CASSLAGGPQETQHF. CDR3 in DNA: TGTGCCAGCAGCTTAGCGGGGGGGCCCCAAGAGACCCAGCATTTT.

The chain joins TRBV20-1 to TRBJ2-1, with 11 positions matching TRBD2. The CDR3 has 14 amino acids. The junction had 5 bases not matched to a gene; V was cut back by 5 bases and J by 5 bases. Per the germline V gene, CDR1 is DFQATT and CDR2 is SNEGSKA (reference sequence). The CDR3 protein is CSAFTSGGNNEQFF. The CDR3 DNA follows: TGCAGTGCTTTTACTAGCGGGGGAAACAATGAGCAGTTCTTC.

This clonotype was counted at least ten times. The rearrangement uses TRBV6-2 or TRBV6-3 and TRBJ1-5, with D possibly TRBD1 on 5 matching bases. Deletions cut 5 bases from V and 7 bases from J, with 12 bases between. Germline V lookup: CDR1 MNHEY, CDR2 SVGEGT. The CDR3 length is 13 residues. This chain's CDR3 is CASSKGLDQPQHF. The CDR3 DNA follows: TGTGCCAGCAGTAAGGGGCTCGACCAGCCCCAGCATTTT.

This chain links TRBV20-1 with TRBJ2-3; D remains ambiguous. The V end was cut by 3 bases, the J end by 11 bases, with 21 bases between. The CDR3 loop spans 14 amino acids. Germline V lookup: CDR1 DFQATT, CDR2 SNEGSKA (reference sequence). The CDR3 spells CSARERSSYNEQYF. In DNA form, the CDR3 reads TGCAGTGCTAGGGAGCGAAGCTCCTACAATGAGCAGTATTTT.

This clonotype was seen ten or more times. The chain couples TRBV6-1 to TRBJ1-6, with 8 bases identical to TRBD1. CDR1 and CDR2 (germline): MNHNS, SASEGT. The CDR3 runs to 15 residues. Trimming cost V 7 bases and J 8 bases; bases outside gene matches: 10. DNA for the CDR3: TGTGCCAGCACCCCCCCGGACAGGGAGTATTCACCCCTCCACTTT. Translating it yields CASTPPDREYSPLHF.

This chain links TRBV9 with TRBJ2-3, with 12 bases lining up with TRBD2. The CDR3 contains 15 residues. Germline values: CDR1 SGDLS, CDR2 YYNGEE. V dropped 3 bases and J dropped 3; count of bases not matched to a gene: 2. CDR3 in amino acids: CASSGLAGVTDTQYF. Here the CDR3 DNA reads TGTGCCAGCAGCGGACTAGCGGGGGTTACAGATACGCAGTATTTT.

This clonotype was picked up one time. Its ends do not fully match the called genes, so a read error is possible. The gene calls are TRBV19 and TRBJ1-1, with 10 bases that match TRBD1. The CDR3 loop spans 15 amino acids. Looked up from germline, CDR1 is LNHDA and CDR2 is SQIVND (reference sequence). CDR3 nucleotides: TGTGCCAGCGGTCCGGGGGGACAGGGGAACACTGAGGCTTTCTTT. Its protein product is CASGPGGQGNTEAFF.

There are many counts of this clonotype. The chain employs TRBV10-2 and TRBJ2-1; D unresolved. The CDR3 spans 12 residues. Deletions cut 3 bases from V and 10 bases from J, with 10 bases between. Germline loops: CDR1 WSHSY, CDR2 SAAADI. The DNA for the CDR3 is TGCGCCAGCAGTGAATCGTACGGGGAGCAGTTCTTC. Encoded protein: CASSESYGEQFF.

The CDR3 DNA is TGTGCCATCCGCTTAGGCCAGGGGGCTTTTGACTATGGCTACACCTTC. Translated: CAIRLGQGAFDYGYTF. The chain recombines TRBV10-3 with TRBJ1-2; the match to TRBD1 covers 8 bases. V gave up 8 bases and J gave up 3 bases; unmatched junction bases: 14. The CDR3 sequence is 16 residues long. Looked up from germline, CDR1 is ENHRY and CDR2 is SYGVKD.

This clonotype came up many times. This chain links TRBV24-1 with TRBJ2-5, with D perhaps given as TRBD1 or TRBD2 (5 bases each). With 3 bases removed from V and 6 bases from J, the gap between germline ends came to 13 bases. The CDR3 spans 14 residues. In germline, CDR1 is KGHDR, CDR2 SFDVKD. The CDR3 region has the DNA TGTGCCACCAGTGATGGGGGAACTAGAAAGACCCAGTACTTC. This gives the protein CATSDGGTRKTQYF.

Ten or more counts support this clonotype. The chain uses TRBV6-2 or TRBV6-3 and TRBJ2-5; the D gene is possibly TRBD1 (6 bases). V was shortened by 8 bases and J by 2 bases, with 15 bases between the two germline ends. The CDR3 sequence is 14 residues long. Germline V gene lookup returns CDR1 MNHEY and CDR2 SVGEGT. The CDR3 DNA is TGTGCCAGCTGCTGGGACAATATTCAAGAGACCCAGTACTTC. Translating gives CASCWDNIQETQYF.